This T cell receptor (beta chain) was profiled in a study of blood T cell repertoires in COVID-19. V was trimmed by 11 bases and J by 2 bases, leaving 16 bases between them. The CDR3 is 13 amino acids. Germline CDR1 LGHDT, CDR2 YNNKEL (reference sequence). The table came from immunoSEQ multiplex PCR; TCRdb's copy has only in-frame clones and leaves some out. There are just over 250,000 clones in the sample; 75% to 95% occur only once, and around 2.5% lies in the top ten. The rearrangement joins TRBV3-1 (or the pseudogene TRBV3-2) to TRBJ2-7, with D possibly TRBD2 on 5 matching bases. This receptor was taken from a young adult with COVID-19, enrolled during active disease. The sequenced material came from peripheral blood. CDR3 loop: CARRAVYTYEQYF. CDR3 in DNA: TGTGCCCGGCGGGCCGTGTATACCTACGAGCAGTACTTC.